This TCR beta chain was sequenced during a study of blood T cell repertoires in COVID-19. On the study more broadly: Sample material is recorded as cDNA or gDNA derived from T cells, B-cell-depleted T cells, or PBMCs.

The CDR3 runs 16 residues. Germline V gene lookup returns CDR1 GTSNPN and CDR2 SVGIG (reference sequence). Trimming pared 8 bases from V and 0 bases from J, leaving 17 bases between. In the study's own analysis: From reference gene primer amplification, estimates of nucleated cell counts were derived. The table came from immunoSEQ multiplex PCR; TCRdb's copy has only in-frame clones and leaves some out. V, J and clone size are taken as reported in that table, and D and trimming were inferred from the DNA itself. The repertoire includes roughly 300,000 clones, under 95% of them detected once, and less than 20% sits in the top ten.

The sequenced material came from PBMCs or T cells enriched from blood (not recorded which). This chain links TRBV30 with TRBJ2-6, with D perhaps matching TRBD2 (5 bases). The sequence was obtained from a woman aged 25-40 years who had recovered from COVID-19. The CDR3 region has the DNA TGTGCCCGTCGAGAGGGCAGCGTCTCTGGGGCCAACGTCCTGACTTTC. Residues: CARREGSVSGANVLTF.